This record concerns one T cell receptor (beta chain) sequence. Its antigen is currently not known. Base qualities are not recorded, but no much larger clone differs from it by a single base. These data belong to a study of cytomegalovirus exposure and HLA in healthy donors (dated by TCRdb to about 2017). For the study in its entirety: According to an earlier analysis of several hundred of the donors, some 180 million T cells yielded roughly 110 million unique TCR beta sequences and approximately 280 Gb of sequence data. An early release covering about 600 HLA-typed donors comprised about 290 gigabases of sequencing data and about 90 million unique TCR sequences. HLA typing covered class I and class II loci at four-digit resolution. Typing coverage varied by locus: roughly 620-640 donors for A, B, C, DRB1 and DQB1; more than 500 for DQA1; 606 for DPA1; roughly 450 for DPB1. On average, about 240,000 unique TCR beta nucleotide sequences were sequenced per donor among a few hundred genotyped donors of the cohort, with roughly a sixth of those sequences being non-productive. Genome-wide SNP genotypes for about 60% of the 666 donors were used in a later genetic analysis, which treated that subset as a discovery cohort. In a later analysis, previously published TCR beta repertoires from hundreds of donors were re-analyzed and high-resolution HLA genotyping was added so that TCR occurrence patterns could be studied. Every repertoire in the discovery cohort had been generated on one and the same sequencing platform. An earlier analysis of around 580 of the donors used high-throughput TCR beta sequencing to judge whether each TCR beta V gene segment behaved as functional or pseudogenic. The aim of the study was to test whether cataloging public T cell receptors could identify signatures of past pathogen exposure. The study used immunosequencing to profile the T cell repertoires of under 700 subjects and linked those repertoires to cytomegalovirus serostatus. About five DR-DQ haplotypes were treated as single units for association and clustering because of strong linkage in the cohort. The study combined high-throughput TCR immunosequencing, statistical association of individual TCRs with disease status, and machine learning to predict cytomegalovirus infection status. Besides the first cohort of around 670 subjects, a separate validation cohort made up of over 95 different subjects was used. Alongside the repertoire data, information on donor age, sex, ethnicity and CMV serostatus was compiled. The later analysis used no new phenotypic data to find candidate immune exposures, relying instead on TCR beta sequences and their occurrence across donors. Among the roughly 410 genotyped donors, about 85% belonged to the genetic ancestry cluster associated with self-reported Caucasian donors.

The library was generated by the immunoSEQ multiplex PCR assay. The multiplex PCR relied on a mix of 60 forward primers for TCR Vbeta segments and 13 reverse primers for TCR Jbeta segments. A multiplex PCR assay on genomic DNA amplified the CDR3 region of rearranged TCR beta genes. On the Illumina HiSeq System, the amplified TCR beta libraries were sequenced as 87-base-pair reads. The published analysis was carried out like this. Across the 500 to 750 repertoires, a later analysis counted 78 million or so unique TCR beta chains, roughly 11 million of which were shared by at least two donors. To remove PCR and sequencing errors, raw reads were error-corrected and collapsed into unique sequences using a nearest-neighbor algorithm that merged closely related sequences. V, D and J gene segments were assigned by aligning CDR3 sequences to IMGT reference sequences. For a sequence to be retained, at least a six-nucleotide match to both a V gene segment and a J gene segment was required. Rearrangements were classified as productive when the CDR3 lacked stop codons and remained in frame with V and J, and all other rearrangements were classified as non-productive. Following IMGT convention, CDR3 was defined as the stretch from the second conserved V-encoded cysteine up to the conserved J-encoded phenylalanine. The earlier analysis of about 500 of the donors excluded sequences that lacked an unambiguous match to a single V gene segment. An earlier analysis of several hundred of the donors called V segments functional above 56.7% productive rearrangements and segregating when the between-donor standard deviation exceeded 5%. A statistical classification framework was built to diagnose cytomegalovirus status from the catalog of TCR beta chain sequences. In a later analysis, TCR nucleotide sequences were compared against IMGT/GENE-DB human TR gene sequences so that V and J genes could be assigned. A later analysis assigned CDR3 sequences and most-parsimonious VDJ recombination scenarios with the TCRdist pipeline. In a later analysis, every TCR beta chain was defined by the combination of its CDR3 amino acid sequence and its V-gene family, and reads without a unique V-gene family were dropped. A later analysis removed 550 to 650 highly shared, low-generation-probability nucleotide sequences to deal with suspected cross-contamination and a sequencing artifact. In a later analysis, a clonal expansion index was calculated for each public chain from normalized within-repertoire ranks of inferred template counts. In a later analysis, generation probabilities were computed with a VDJ recombination model fitted to out-of-frame rearrangements, and the resulting probabilities were checked against IGoR. In a later analysis, hypergeometric tests were used to score TCR-TCR, TCR-HLA and TCR-CMV co-occurrence, with a repertoire-size bias correction applied to TCR pairs. False discovery rates were estimated in a later analysis by permuting HLA or CMV assignments 20 times. In a later analysis, co-occurring TCRs were grouped using DBSCAN, with TCRdist sequence similarity added in when clustering inside HLA-allele-positive subsets. For co-occurrence clustering, repertoires with fewer than 30,000 or more than 120,000 public chains were excluded, along with roughly 5 repertoires with anomalous nucleotide sharing. Sourced from immuneACCESS, this table was stored by TCRdb with only in-frame sequences that have V and J called. A share of the clones is absent; for the studies checked, an unresolved V gene accounts for under half, and the remainder has no known explanation. V, J and clone size derive from that table, while D and trimming were established from the DNA sequence. The sample has about 300,000 clones on record, more than 80% of them singletons. In total, the top ten clones hold less than 4% of the sample.

The cohort was made up of 666 healthy bone marrow donors. At the time of sampling, all cohort members were nominally healthy, though unrecorded immune exposures were likely present. The donor was CMV seropositive and belonged to the group of 250 to 350 seropositive cohort members. Each donor provided a peripheral blood sample, and peripheral blood mononuclear cells were used for TCR beta sequencing. The Qiagen DNeasy Blood Extraction Kit was used to extract genomic DNA from the blood cell samples. Beyond this particular receptor, the publication reports: Across donors, most TCR sequences were observed very rarely, whereas some public TCRs were present in many individuals. HLA typing was unavailable for some donors at each locus, so association tests used only the typed subset. A later analysis found that HLA-associated TCR beta chains were more clonally expanded and had lower generation probabilities than equally common non-associated chains. The authors suggested that the approach could potentially be extended to other disease states and immunological phenotypes. A further reported finding was that TCR beta sequences accurately predicted the HLA-A and HLA-B alleles for most subjects in the first cohort. An association between a missense DCLRE1C variant and V-gene and J-gene trimming of TCR beta chains was found in a later genetic analysis and replicated in an independent cohort. Because counts were too low, about 15 rarely observed V segments, including chromosome 9 orphons, were left out of the earlier analysis of some 640 of the donors. The presence/absence analyses assumed that sequencing depth was roughly uniform across donors, and that assumption may not be true. In a later analysis, the rate of TCR association differed among HLA loci, with DRB1 alleles having the most associated TCRs and HLA-C alleles having the fewest. A group of highly shared sequence variants was considered likely to be a technical artifact of the sequencing pipeline. In a later analysis, most CMV-associated TCR beta chains were found to appear HLA-restricted, with HLA associations seemingly driven largely by CMV exposure. The 87-base-pair reads could not distinguish some IMGT-functional V segments, including TRBV6-2 and TRBV6-3, so those segments were excluded. Linkage disequilibrium might explain the correlated functional status among segregating V segments, but an unknown experimental factor could not be ruled out. A few of the identified cytomegalovirus-associated TCR beta chains were confirmed in vitro to be specific for cytomegalovirus antigens. The cohort was sequenced for TCR beta chains only, and without alpha or paired-chain data the features that could be detected were limited. In a later genetic analysis, fewer N-insertions in productive TCRs were reported among donors in an Asian-associated ancestry cluster than the approximately 710-donor mean. Assigning TCR associations to individual alleles was difficult when HLA alleles, especially DR and DQ, strongly co-occurred. At a false discovery rate of 0.05, a later analysis linked about 16,000 TCR beta sequences to specific HLA alleles. In both the original and validation cohorts, the classifier was reported to diagnose cytomegalovirus status with high specificity and sensitivity. CMV serostatus was the only immune exposure information available for the cohort. In a later analysis, several top co-occurrence clusters were reported to appear linked to parvovirus B19, influenza, CMV and Epstein-Barr virus. In an earlier analysis of 587 of the donors, most TCR beta V segments appeared in productive rearrangements about 90% or about 30% of the time, broadly matching IMGT annotations. The study listed approximately 150 TCR beta chains as associated with cytomegalovirus.

The germline V and J ends show losses of 5 bases and 0 bases respectively, and no gene match explains 12 bases of the junction. In the germline V gene (reference sequence), CDR1 corresponds to SGHNT and CDR2 to YYREEE. Including cysteine and phenylalanine, the CDR3 has 17 amino acids. Solely the CDR3 DNA is kept, with 51 bases framed from the first base. The rearrangement joined TRBV5-4 to TRBJ1-1; 8 central bases correspond to TRBD1. The sample comprised PBMCs. This receptor was taken from a man aged 35 to 55 in good health and CMV-seropositive. The DNA reads TGTGCCAGCAGTAAAACCGGGACAGGCAACATGAACACTGAAGCTTTCTTT. Translated, this is CASSKTGTGNMNTEAFF.